What follows describes a single TCR beta chain. The CDR3 is made up of 12 amino acids. Looked up from germline, CDR1 is MDHEN and CDR2 is SYDVKM. V lost 8 bases and J 0 bases, leaving 7 bases between the germline ends. The sample is drawn from a study of cytomegalovirus exposure and HLA in healthy donors. PCR amplification relied on 60 Vbeta primers (plus 13 Jbeta primers). The assay was immunoSEQ multiplex PCR, and TCRdb's table has in-frame clones only and misses some. The sample yields approximately 39,000 clones, approximately 70% seen once. The chain employs TRBV28 and TRBJ2-5, with no clear D. The sequenced material came from PBMCs. The TCR sequence derives from a man younger than 40 in good health and CMV-seronegative. CDR3 region: CASSLYQETQYF. In DNA form, the CDR3 reads TGTGCCAGCTCTCTGTACCAAGAGACCCAGTACTTC.